The sequence of this TCR beta chain was determined in a study of patients and donors after allogeneic stem cell transplantation. The V end lost 0 bases, the J end lost 1 base, and 2 bases lay between the germline ends. The CDR3 length is 14 residues. Per germline, CDR1 SGHRS and CDR2 YFSETQ. TCRdb re-called the RT-PCR reads through MiXCR, storing one row per CDR3 protein. Of approximately 200,000 distinct CDR3 sequences in the sample, 38% were seen once. This clonotype was sampled from a human donor who was either an allogeneic HSCT recipient or a stem cell or donor lymphocyte infusion donor (not recorded which). It is not recorded whose cells these are; they may come from a transplant donor. The sample was blood, either unsorted or a sorted T cell fraction (not recorded which). V is TRBV5-1 and J is TRBJ1-6; D not certain. The CDR3 region has the DNA TGCGCCAGCAGCTTGGAGTCCTATAATTCACCCCTCCACTTT. Translated, it gives CASSLESYNSPLHF.